Below are 27 T cell receptor beta chains sequenced from a single sample in a study of spatial heterogeneity in lung cancer. Time point noted: blood at routine non-recurrence follow-up after resection. TCRdb passed the 5' RACE reads through MiXCR, listing each CDR3 protein once. The table has about 10,000 distinct CDR3 sequences, about a fifth seen once; the top ten hold 35% to 50%. The source material was PBMCs, sampled at follow-up. The receptors shown here come from a male donor with early-stage non-small cell lung cancer.

This clonotype was observed at least ten times. The chain employs TRBV11-2 and TRBJ2-5; possibly TRBD1 for D (5 bases). Germline assignment: CDR1 SGHAT and CDR2 FQNNGV. The V and J ends lost 1 base and 2 bases respectively, with 11 bases between them. This CDR3 is 15 amino acids long. In nucleotides, the CDR3 is TGTGCCAGCAGCTTAGGAACCGACAGACAAGAGACCCAGTACTTC. Translating it yields CASSLGTDRQETQYF.

As to this clonotype: This may arise from a read error, as a much more abundant clone is one base away. The V and J genes are TRBV7-2 and TRBJ2-2, with D tentatively TRBD2 (5 bases). The germline gives CDR1 SGHTA, CDR2 FQGNSA. This CDR3 spans 12 amino acids. The CDR3 region is CASTRRTGELIF. The CDR3 coding sequence is TGTGCCAGCACCCGTCGAACCGGGGAGCTGATTTTT.

This clonotype was recorded a few times. The rearrangement links TRBV28 to TRBJ1-5; 9 nucleotides line up with TRBD1. The CDR3 runs to 15 residues. Losses at the gene ends were 5 bases for V and 2 bases for J; bases not matched to a gene: 4. Looked up from germline, CDR1 is MDHEN and CDR2 is SYDVKM. The CDR3 region has the DNA TGTGCCAGCAGTCGCAGGACAGGGGGCAATCAGCCCCAGCATTTT. Encoded protein: CASSRRTGGNQPQHF.

This clonotype appeared many times. This chain connects TRBV15 to TRBJ2-5; 8 nucleotides align to TRBD1. The CDR3 is made up of 15 amino acids. In germline, CDR1 is LNHNV, CDR2 YYDKDF (reference sequence). With V trimmed by 2 bases and J by 4 bases, 6 bases remained unmatched. CDR3 sequence reads: CATSRSPTGGETQYF. CDR3 bases: TGTGCCACCAGCAGATCCCCCACAGGGGGAGAGACCCAGTACTTC.

The chain carries TRBV10-1 and TRBJ1-1; 8 bases agree with TRBD1. In germline, CDR1 is WNHNN, CDR2 SYGVQD (reference sequence). The CDR3 runs 16 residues. V shed 5 bases and J 4 bases; nucleotides not matched to a gene: 12. CDR3 amino acids: CASSPGGAGVATEAFF. Here the CDR3 DNA reads TGCGCCAGCAGTCCAGGGGGCGCGGGGGTCGCCACTGAAGCTTTCTTT.

The CDR3 spells CASRSRSSYNEQFF. CDR3 DNA sequence: TGCGCCAGCCGTTCTAGGAGCTCCTACAATGAGCAGTTCTTC. The chain employs TRBV4-1 and TRBJ2-1, with unresolved D. Trimming shortened V by 8 bases and J by 0 bases, and 11 bases separated the two germline ends. Germline-derived CDR1 and CDR2 are MGHRA and YSYEKL. This CDR3 is 14 amino acids long.

This clonotype appeared many times. The chain combines TRBV2 with TRBJ2-1, with a possible D match to TRBD1 (5 bases). Trimming removed 2 bases at V and 10 bases at J, with 12 bases between. This CDR3 has 13 residues. The germline V gene encodes CDR1 SNHLY and CDR2 FYNNEI. CDR3 residues: CASSESGYREQFF. CDR3 DNA sequence: TGTGCCAGCAGTGAATCCGGTTACAGGGAGCAGTTCTTC. Full variable domain (outside the CDR3, taken from reference TRBV2 and TRBJ2-1): EPEVTQTPSHQVTQMGQEVILRCVPISNHLYFYWYRQILGQKVEFLVSFYNNEISEKSEIFDDQFSVERPDGSNFTLKIRSTKLEDSAMYFCASSESGYREQFFGPGTRLTVL.

This clonotype was detected only a few times. This rearrangement joins TRBV7-8 to TRBJ2-7, with D maybe TRBD2 (5 bases). The CDR3 totals 15 residues. V dropped 0 bases and J dropped 4 bases, with 13 bases sitting between them. Germline V CDR1 and CDR2: SGHVS, FQNEAQ. The CDR3 loop is CASSLAYGILYEQYF. In DNA, the CDR3 is TGTGCCAGCAGCTTAGCCTACGGGATTCTATACGAGCAGTACTTC.

This clonotype was found a few times. The chain links TRBV5-1 to TRBJ2-3, with D unresolved. Germline V gene data show CDR1 as SGHRS and CDR2 as YFSETQ. This CDR3 contains 15 residues. V was cut by 0 bases and J by 2 bases, with 10 bases left in between. Here the CDR3 reads CASSLEVPNTDTQYF. The CDR3 nucleotides are TGCGCCAGCAGCTTGGAGGTGCCGAACACAGATACGCAGTATTTT.

In its sample, this clonotype is medium-sized. This chain connects TRBV6-6 to TRBJ2-3; no definite D call. Germline lookup yields CDR1 MNHNY and CDR2 SVGAGI (reference sequence). The CDR3 is made up of 15 amino acids. Trimming removed 6 bases from V and 0 bases from J, with 13 bases in between. For the CDR3, the DNA is TGTGCCAGCAGCCATACACCCACTAGCACAGATACGCAGTATTTT. Protein: CASSHTPTSTDTQYF.

This clonotype was detected only a few times. The chain has TRBV5-1 and TRBJ2-1, with a tentative D call TRBD2 (5 bases). Trimming removed 7 bases from V and 3 bases from J, with 14 bases in between. CDR3 length equals 14 residues. Germline CDR1 and CDR2: SGHRS and YFSETQ. CDR3 sequence: CASRYGGLYNEQFF. The CDR3 nucleotides are TGCGCCAGCCGCTACGGTGGACTCTACAATGAGCAGTTCTTC.

This rearrangement joins TRBV7-2 to TRBJ2-7, with D perhaps TRBD1 (5 bases). The ends were cut back, 5 bases at V and 7 bases at J, with 12 bases in the middle. This CDR3 comprises 12 residues. The germline V gene has CDR1 SGHTA and CDR2 FQGNSA. CDR3 sequence: CASSHGHGEQYF. DNA for the CDR3: TGTGCCAGCAGCCATGGACACGGAGAGCAGTACTTC.

The sample holds one count of this clonotype. In DNA, the CDR3 is TGCGCCAGCAGCCAAGATCGTACTTCCTACGAGCAGTACTTC. This encodes CASSQDRTSYEQYF. The chain is built from TRBV4-3 and TRBJ2-7; D not resolved. Germline values: CDR1 LGHNA, CDR2 YSLEER. CDR3 length equals 14 residues. V was shortened by 0 bases and J by 1 base, with 7 bases between the two germline ends.

The count of this clonotype is one. The rearrangement links TRBV18 to TRBJ2-5; 11 nucleotides align to TRBD2. CDR1 KGHSH and CDR2 LQKENI come from the germline V gene. Trimming cost V 2 bases and J 5 bases; bases outside gene matches: 4. The CDR3 loop spans 15 amino acids. CDR3 coding DNA: TGTGCCAGCTCACCAACTAGCGGGAGATCGGAGACCCAGTACTTC. Amino acid sequence: CASSPTSGRSETQYF. The full variable domain, in which reference TRBV18 and TRBJ2-5 provide the parts outside the CDR3, is NAGVMQNPRHLVRRRGQEARLRCSPMKGHSHVYWYRQLPEEGLKFMVYLQKENIIDESGMPKERFSAEFPKEGPSILRIQQVVRGDSAAYFCASSPTSGRSETQYFGPGTRLLVL.

This rearrangement joins TRBV6-5 to TRBJ2-7; 9 bases are shared with TRBD1. Unmatched junction bases numbered 13, after V lost 1 base and J lost 9 bases. CDR3 size: 16 residues. Germline V CDR1 and CDR2: MNHEY, SVGAGI. In DNA, the CDR3 is TGTGCCAGCAGTTACTTGAGGGGAAGACAGGGGGGAGCGCAGTACTTC. Protein product: CASSYLRGRQGGAQYF.

In its sample, this clonotype was seen a few times. As DNA, the CDR3 is TGCAGTGCTGGGCGGGGGAACACTGAAGCTTTCTTT. Translated, it gives CSAGRGNTEAFF. This chain connects TRBV20-1 to TRBJ1-1, with D hard to call. The V gene lost 5 bases and the J gene lost 1 base, with 8 bases spanning the gap. Germline CDR1 reads DFQATT; CDR2 reads SNEGSKA (reference sequence). The CDR3 extends over 12 amino acids.

This clonotype occurred a few times. The V and J genes are TRBV7-2 and TRBJ2-1; D is unresolved. The germline gives CDR1 SGHTA, CDR2 FQGNSA. CDR3 length: 12 residues. Deletions cut 8 bases from V and 10 bases from J, with 15 bases between. This CDR3 is CASGRASLEQFF. Here the CDR3 DNA reads TGTGCCAGCGGGCGCGCGTCTCTGGAGCAGTTCTTC.

This clonotype occurred once. This rearrangement joins TRBV28 to TRBJ2-7; 9 nucleotides align to TRBD1. Unmatched junction bases numbered 7, after V lost 6 bases and J lost 1 base. The CDR3 is 15 residues long. Germline V gene lookup returns CDR1 MDHEN and CDR2 SYDVKM. The CDR3 loop is CASRAAGQGSYEQYF. For the CDR3, the DNA is TGTGCCAGCAGAGCGGCGGGACAGGGATCCTACGAGCAGTACTTC.

This clonotype was counted at least ten times. A junction end diverges from the germline sequence, so it may reflect a read error. The chain recombines TRBV10-3 with TRBJ2-1; D ambiguous. The CDR3 is 8 residues long. The germline gives CDR1 ENHRY, CDR2 SYGVKD. The CDR3 bases are TGTGCCATCAGCACGCCCATCTTC. Its protein product is CAISTPIF.

In this sample, this clonotype is medium-sized (0.01 to 0.1%). The chain joins TRBV7-9 to TRBJ1-4; D is undetermined. Per the germline V gene, CDR1 is SEHNR and CDR2 is FQNEAQ (reference sequence). The V gene lost 5 bases and the J gene lost 4 bases, with 8 bases spanning the gap. CDR3 length: 13 residues. The CDR3 protein is CASSAGLNEKLFF. CDR3 coding DNA: TGTGCCAGCAGCGCCGGACTTAATGAAAAACTGTTTTTT.

A few counts support this clonotype. The chain uses TRBV12-3 or TRBV12-4 and TRBJ1-2, with D possibly TRBD1 on 6 matching bases. There are 14 residues in the CDR3. V was trimmed by 5 bases and J by 4 bases, leaving 14 bases between them. CDR3 in DNA: TGTGCCAGCAGTCCTACGACAGGAGCCTATGGCTACACCTTC. Translating it yields CASSPTTGAYGYTF.

This clonotype was detected many times. This chain connects TRBV10-3 to TRBJ1-1; D is possibly TRBD1 (6 bases). The CDR3 loop spans 14 amino acids. Germline V gene sequence: CDR1 ENHRY, CDR2 SYGVKD. V shed 3 bases and J shed 4 bases, with 12 bases lying between them. This CDR3 is CAISEGGHSTEAFF. CDR3 bases: TGTGCCATCAGTGAAGGGGGGCACAGCACTGAAGCTTTCTTT.

This clonotype appeared many times. The chain joins TRBV11-2 to TRBJ2-3, with TRBD2 identical over 12 bases. The V and J ends lost 2 bases and 5 bases, in that order; junction bases with no gene match: 11. This CDR3 has 18 amino acids. Germline V gives CDR1 SGHAT, CDR2 FQNNGV. CDR3 sequence (DNA): TGTGCCAGCAGCTTAAATCCGGGACTAGCGGGCCGGGGAGATACGCAGTATTTT. Translation gives CASSLNPGLAGRGDTQYF.

The genes are TRBV5-5 and TRBJ2-5; possible D gene TRBD2, 6 bases. V was cut by 1 base and J by 5 bases, with 12 bases left in between. This CDR3 region has 14 residues. CDR1 is SGHKS, CDR2 YYEKEE, per germline (reference sequence). The CDR3 here is CASSLTSIMETQYF. The CDR3 DNA reads TGTGCCAGCAGCTTGACTAGCATAATGGAGACCCAGTACTTC.

This clonotype was seen at least ten times. The rearrangement joins TRBV10-3 to TRBJ1-2, with D possibly being TRBD1 (5 bases). The germline CDR1 and CDR2 sequences are ENHRY and SYGVKD. The CDR3 totals 15 residues. With 3 bases removed from V and 2 bases from J, the gap between germline ends came to 13 bases. CDR3 DNA: TGTGCCATCAGTGATTCAGGGATTTTCAACTATGGCTACACCTTC. This codes for CAISDSGIFNYGYTF.

V is TRBV28 and J is TRBJ2-1; possible D gene TRBD1, 5 bases. V lost 2 bases and J 3 bases, leaving 14 bases between the germline ends. This CDR3 has 16 amino acids. Germline-derived CDR1 and CDR2 are MDHEN and SYDVKM. The CDR3 here is CASSLGSWGSYNEQFF. The CDR3 bases are TGTGCCAGCAGTTTAGGGTCTTGGGGCAGCTACAATGAGCAGTTCTTC. Based on the CDR3 plus reference TRBV28 and TRBJ2-1, the full variable domain is DVKVTQSSRYLVKRTGEKVFLECVQDMDHENMFWYRQDPGLGLRLIYFSYDVKMKEKGDIPEGYSVSREKKERFSLILESASTNQTSMYLCASSLGSWGSYNEQFFGPGTRLTVL.

This clonotype was found many times. The CDR3 reads CASSFVSGGGSYEQYF. DNA for the CDR3: TGTGCCAGCAGTTTCGTCAGCGGGGGGGGTTCCTACGAGCAGTACTTC. The chain joins TRBV28 to TRBJ2-7; 10 bases map to TRBD2. CDR3 size: 16 residues. Germline V gene data show CDR1 as MDHEN and CDR2 as SYDVKM. Trimming at V came to 3 bases and at J to 1 base, leaving 6 bases not matched to a gene.